The clone carrying this T cell receptor beta chain was observed once. Its antigen is not identified. The data stem from a study of T cell repertoires in cytomegalovirus infection. Whole-study context: Through public TCR beta signatures, both CMV infection and matching HLA type were indicated.

The germline gives CDR1 SQVTM, CDR2 ANQGSEA. The CDR3 consists of 14 residues. The germline V and J ends were trimmed by 5 bases and 0 bases, with 13 bases remaining between them. Regarding the study as a whole: The ex vivo response showed dominance by HLA-C-restricted CMV-specific TCR beta clonotypes. Public TCR beta family frequency separated CMV-and-HLA carriers, including in an independent cohort.

TCRdb re-analysed the reads in MiXCR, keeping a single row per CDR3 protein. This table has approximately 400,000 distinct CDR3 sequences, 31% appearing once. The clonotype originates from a human donor in good health (CMV status not recorded). Some clones in this sample may be carry-over from other donors' samples. Sequencing was done on a sample of PBMCs. The rearrangement joins TRBV29-1 to TRBJ1-2; a possible D gene is TRBD1 (6 bases). For the CDR3, the DNA is TGCAGCGTTTTAGACAGGACATCTAACTATGGCTACACCTTC. Translating gives CSVLDRTSNYGYTF. Full variable domain (rest looked up from reference TRBV29-1 and TRBJ1-2): SAVISQKPSRDICQRGTSLTIQCQVDSQVTMMFWYRQQPGQSLTLIATANQGSEATYESGFVIDKFPISRPNLTFSTLTVSNMSPEDSSIYLCSVLDRTSNYGYTFGSGTRLTVV.